The clone carrying this T cell receptor (beta chain) was seen more than once but under ten times. The data originate from a study of blood T cell repertoires in COVID-19. Study-level information: Nucleic acid was either cDNA or gDNA, and it came from T cells, B-cell-depleted T cells, or PBMCs.

The data were produced by immunoSEQ multiplex PCR, yet TCRdb's version contains in-frame clones alone and is incomplete. The sample records about 250,000 clones, roughly 90% being singletons. The sequence came from a woman in her thirties with acute COVID-19. The specimen was PBMCs or T cells enriched from blood (not recorded which).

CDR3 nucleotide sequence: TGTGCCAGCAGCTTGTCGCAGGGGTACACTGAAGCTTTCTTT. It yields the protein CASSLSQGYTEAFF. This chain links TRBV5-6 with TRBJ1-1; TRBD1 might be the D (6 bases). Germline CDR1 SGHDT, CDR2 YYEEEE. Trimming removed 1 base from V and 3 bases from J, with 10 bases in between. The CDR3 consists of 14 residues.